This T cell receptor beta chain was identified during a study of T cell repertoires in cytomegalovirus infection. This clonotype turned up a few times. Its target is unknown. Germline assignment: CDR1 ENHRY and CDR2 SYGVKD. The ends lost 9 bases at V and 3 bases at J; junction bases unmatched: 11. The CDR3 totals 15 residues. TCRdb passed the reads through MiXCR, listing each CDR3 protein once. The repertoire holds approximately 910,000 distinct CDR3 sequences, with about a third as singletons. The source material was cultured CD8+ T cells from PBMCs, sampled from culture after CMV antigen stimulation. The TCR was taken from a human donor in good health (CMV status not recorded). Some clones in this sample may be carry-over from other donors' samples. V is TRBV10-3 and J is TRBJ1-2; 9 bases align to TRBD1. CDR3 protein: CAIFGSQGADYGYTF. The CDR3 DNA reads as TGTGCCATATTCGGCTCACAGGGGGCAGACTATGGCTACACCTTC.